This T cell receptor beta chain was documented in a study of CD8 T cells in ankylosing spondylitis. Points from the study as a whole: Seemingly distinctive of ankylosing spondylitis blood was a TCR beta motif formed by eight highly homologous variants.

Construction of TCR beta libraries was performed using quantitative 5'-RACE with molecular barcodes. TCRdb re-analysed the 5' RACE reads in MiXCR, keeping a single row per CDR3 protein. The sample lists fewer than 550,000 distinct CDR3 sequences, 5.3% seen once, with roughly 3.2% in the top ten. CDR1 and CDR2 from the germline V gene are MNHNS and SASEGT. The V gene lost 6 bases and the J gene lost 2 bases, with 9 bases spanning the gap. This CDR3 comprises 13 residues. This clonotype has a handful of counts. Its cognate antigen is unknown. The source material was blood, either unsorted or a sorted T cell fraction (not recorded which). The TCR originated in a male donor with ankylosing spondylitis. This chain connects TRBV6-1 to TRBJ2-3, with D hard to call. The CDR3, as DNA: TGTGCCAGCAGGGAAAAACACACAGATACGCAGTATTTT. Translation: CASREKHTDTQYF.